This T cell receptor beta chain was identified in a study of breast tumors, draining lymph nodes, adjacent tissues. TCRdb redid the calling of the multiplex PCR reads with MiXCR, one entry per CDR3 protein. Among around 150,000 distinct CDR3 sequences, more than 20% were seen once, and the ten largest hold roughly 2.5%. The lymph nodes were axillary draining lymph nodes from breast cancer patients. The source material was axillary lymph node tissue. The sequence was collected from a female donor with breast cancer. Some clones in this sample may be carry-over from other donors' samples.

Written as DNA, the CDR3 is TGTGCCAGCAGCAAAAGTACCAGAGAATACGAGCAGTACTTC. Its protein is CASSKSTREYEQYF. The V call is TRBV28, the J call TRBJ2-7; D gene uncertain. The CDR3 is 14 residues long. Trimming shortened V by 6 bases and J by 4 bases, and 16 bases separated the two germline ends. Germline V CDR1 and CDR2: MDHEN, SYDVKM. The full variable domain, with the rest looked up from reference TRBV28 and TRBJ2-7, is DVKVTQSSRYLVKRTGEKVFLECVQDMDHENMFWYRQDPGLGLRLIYFSYDVKMKEKGDIPEGYSVSREKKERFSLILESASTNQTSMYLCASSKSTREYEQYFGPGTRLTVT.